The 2 T cell receptor beta chains in this list originate from one sample, sequenced in a study of cytomegalovirus exposure and HLA in healthy donors. The PCR had 60 Vbeta and 13 Jbeta primers. Some clones are missing from TCRdb's copy, which holds only in-frame ones; the method was immunoSEQ multiplex PCR. Counted here are 100,000 or so clones, less than 80% occurring once; the ten biggest clones make up approximately 4%. Sample: PBMCs. The source of these receptors is a man aged 35-49 years in good health and CMV-seronegative.

The chain links TRBV4-2 to TRBJ2-5, with D possibly matching TRBD2 (6 bases). The CDR3 extends over 14 amino acids. CDR1 is LGHNA and CDR2 is YNFKEQ in the germline V gene. V dropped 0 bases and J dropped 2 bases, with 7 bases sitting between them. The CDR3 nucleotides are TGTGCCAGCAGCCAAGAGCTAGCGCAAGAGACCCAGTACTTC. It yields the protein CASSQELAQETQYF.

The rearrangement uses TRBV6-1 and TRBJ2-2; no clear D. Per the germline V gene, CDR1 is MNHNS and CDR2 is SASEGT. The V end lost 3 bases, the J end lost 7 bases, and 9 bases lay between the germline ends. The length of the CDR3 is 13 residues. The CDR3 region is CASSDLSSGELFF. The CDR3 DNA follows: TGTGCCAGCAGTGATTTATCTAGCGGGGAGCTGTTTTTT.